Each of the 5 T cell receptor beta chains below was sequenced from the same sample in a study of neurological immune-mediated disorders. MiXCR, applied by TCRdb to the 5' RACE reads, yields one record per CDR3 protein. The sample shows 20,000 to 25,000 distinct CDR3 sequences, 15% of them seen only once. Specimen: PBMCs. These receptors all come from a female donor with HTLV-1-associated myelopathy (HAM/TSP).

This clonotype is judged medium-sized. This chain links TRBV7-3 with TRBJ2-1, with TRBD2 identical over 7 bases. Germline CDR1 is SGHTA and CDR2 is FQGTGA. The CDR3 totals 13 residues. V was pared by 3 bases and J by 5 bases, with 1 base of the junction left unmatched. Here the CDR3 DNA reads TGTGCCAGCAGCTTGGGACTAAACAATGAGCAGTTCTTC. It specifies CASSLGLNNEQFF. The variable domain in full, completed from reference TRBV7-3 and TRBJ2-1, reads GAGVSQTPSNKVTEKGKYVELRCDPISGHTALYWYRQSLGQGPEFLIYFQGTGAADDSGLPNDRFFAVRPEGSVSTLKIQRTERGDSAVYLCASSLGLNNEQFFGPGTRLTVL.

This clonotype has at least ten counts. The V call is TRBV20-1, the J call TRBJ1-1, with D hard to call. The CDR3 totals 12 residues. The V gene lost 5 bases and the J gene lost 2 bases, with 9 bases spanning the gap. CDR1 and CDR2 from the germline V gene are DFQATT and SNEGSKA (reference sequence). CDR3 sequence: CSAQRGNTEAFF. The DNA for the CDR3 is TGCAGTGCTCAGCGGGGAAACACTGAAGCTTTCTTT.

In this sample, this clonotype turned up many times. The chain employs TRBV7-2 and TRBJ2-7; 9 bases are a match to TRBD2. This CDR3 region has 15 residues. Germline CDR1 and CDR2: SGHTA and FQGNSA. V was clipped by 3 bases and J by 7 bases; unmatched bases: 10. The CDR3 DNA reads TGTGCCAGCAGCTTCCGCGGCGGGGGGGTAGGGGAGCAGTACTTC. This codes for CASSFRGGGVGEQYF.

This clonotype is termed medium-sized. V is TRBV20-1 and J is TRBJ2-5; D might be TRBD2 (5 bases). Germline-derived CDR1 and CDR2 are DFQATT and SNEGSKA (reference sequence). The CDR3 is made up of 15 amino acids. V was shortened by 0 bases and J by 1 base, with 12 bases between the two germline ends. CDR3 nucleotides: TGCAGTGCTAGAGACCGCCTAGGGAGCCAAGAGACCCAGTACTTC. It codes for CSARDRLGSQETQYF.

This clonotype occurred many times. The chain couples TRBV20-1 to TRBJ2-5; D gene uncertain. The length of the CDR3 is 11 residues. Trimming shortened V by 3 bases and J by 3 bases, and 5 bases separated the two germline ends. Per germline, CDR1 DFQATT and CDR2 SNEGSKA (reference sequence). The CDR3 region has the DNA TGCAGTGCTAGTCAAAAAGAGACCCAGTACTTC. Translating it yields CSASQKETQYF.